This TCR beta chain is drawn from a study of blood T cell repertoires in COVID-19. Study overall: Samples taken during acute and convalescent COVID-19 were collected in the United States, Italy and Spain. The cDNA or gDNA used as material had been derived from T cells, B-cell-depleted T cells, or PBMCs.

Sequenced by immunoSEQ multiplex PCR; TCRdb stores in-frame clones only, minus some. The profile shows a few hundred thousand clones, roughly nine tenths of them singletons. The V and J ends lost 5 bases and 4 bases, in that order; junction bases with no gene match: 5. This CDR3 is built from 16 residues. Germline lookup yields CDR1 SEHNR and CDR2 FQNEAQ (reference sequence). This receptor was identified in a man between 18 and 35 years old with active or convalescent COVID-19. Sequenced sample: peripheral blood. J is TRBJ2-3 and V is TRBV7-9, with 14 nucleotides matching TRBD2. CDR3 sequence reads: CASSHGTSGSADTQYF. CDR3 sequence (DNA): TGTGCCAGCAGCCACGGGACTAGCGGGAGCGCAGATACGCAGTATTTT.